The rows below give T cell receptor beta chains drawn from one sample of a study of blood T cell repertoires in COVID-19. Here immunoSEQ multiplex PCR was the method, and the copy in TCRdb shows in-frame clones only, minus some. The data hold some 74,000 clones, with 80% observed a single time. Sample: peripheral blood. The receptor set was obtained from a human donor in a cohort sampled during active COVID-19. CDR3s include the opening cysteine and the closing phenylalanine or tryptophan. Each record gives: J gene, V gene, D gene, CDR3 length, clone size, CDR3 protein, CDR3 DNA. D genes are given only for firm matches. For some rows the clone size is stated as once, few or many, or as a class when expanded; others skip it.

TRBJ1-2	TRBV18	-	15	-	CASSPRQVRNYGYTF	TGTGCCAGCTCACCGCGACAGGTTCGGAACTATGGCTACACCTTC
TRBJ1-2	TRBV3-1/TRBV3-2	-	13	-	CASSQGSGDGYTF	TGTGCCAGCAGCCAAGGAAGCGGGGATGGCTACACCTTC
TRBJ2-1	TRBV9	-	17	-	CASSPPSSTSSYNEQFF	TGTGCCAGCAGCCCACCCTCTAGCACAAGCTCCTACAATGAGCAGTTCTTC
TRBJ2-5	TRBV27	TRBD1	14	once	CASSWGQGALTQYF	TGTGCCAGCAGTTGGGGACAGGGGGCGCTGACCCAGTACTTC
TRBJ2-7	TRBV2	-	15	-	CASSEVSAVSYEQYF	TGTGCCAGCAGTGAAGTGTCGGCGGTCTCCTACGAGCAGTACTTC
TRBJ2-5	TRBV29-1	-	12	once	CSVGGAEETQYF	TGCAGCGTTGGGGGAGCCGAAGAGACCCAGTACTTC
TRBJ2-1	TRBV9	TRBD2	19	-	CASSVDDLAGPGAYNEQFF	TGTGCCAGCAGCGTAGACGACCTAGCGGGACCTGGGGCCTACAATGAGCAGTTCTTC
TRBJ1-2	TRBV29-1	-	15	-	CSVEWRKSAGVGYTF	TGCAGCGTTGAATGGAGGAAGTCGGCCGGGGTTGGCTACACCTTC
TRBJ1-4	TRBV5-6	-	14	-	CASSFPGGTEKLFF	TGTGCCAGCAGCTTCCCAGGCGGGACCGAAAAACTGTTTTTT
TRBJ2-5	TRBV7-2	-	15	-	CASSQGQTLQETQYF	TGTGCCAGCAGCCAGGGACAAACCCTTCAAGAGACCCAGTACTTC
TRBJ2-2	TRBV4-2	TRBD2	19	-	CASSQGDGGGRGNTGELFF	TGTGCCAGCAGCCAAGGGGACGGCGGGGGGCGAGGGAACACCGGGGAGCTGTTTTTT
TRBJ2-7	TRBV28	-	16	-	CASSSPRGGGSYEQYF	TGTGCCAGCAGCTCCCCCCGGGGTGGTGGCTCCTACGAGCAGTACTTC
TRBJ1-5	TRBV2	TRBD1	19	once	CASSGPGQGAYNRNQPQHF	TGTGCCAGCAGCGGACCGGGACAGGGGGCGTATAACCGCAATCAGCCCCAGCATTTT
TRBJ1-4	TRBV19	-	12	once	CASSGPNEKLFF	TGTGCCAGTAGTGGGCCGAATGAAAAACTGTTTTTT
TRBJ1-1	TRBV5-5	TRBD1	13	-	CASSLDRVTEAFF	TGTGCCAGCAGCTTAGACAGGGTCACTGAAGCTTTCTTT
TRBJ2-1	TRBV5-1	-	13	-	CASSLARGNEQFF	TGCGCCAGCAGCTTGGCCCGGGGAAATGAGCAGTTCTTC
TRBJ1-4	TRBV9	TRBD1	15	-	CASSVVSGGSEKLFF	TGTGCCAGCAGCGTAGTTTCAGGGGGCAGTGAAAAACTGTTTTTT
TRBJ2-1	TRBV6-5	-	13	-	CASSFQGYNEQFF	TGTGCCAGCAGTTTTCAGGGTTACAATGAGCAGTTCTTC
TRBJ2-3	TRBV7-3	TRBD2	16	-	CASSSPGRGGTDTQYF	TGTGCCAGCAGCTCCCCAGGGAGGGGAGGCACAGATACGCAGTATTTT
TRBJ1-2	TRBV18	-	16	-	CASSPDLVSGMVGYTF	TGTGCCAGCTCTCCCGATTTGGTTTCGGGGATGGTCGGCTACACCTTC
TRBJ2-7	TRBV5-1	-	14	-	CASSLQVSSYEQYF	TGCGCCAGCAGCTTGCAGGTCAGCTCCTACGAGCAGTACTTC
TRBJ2-5	TRBV6-2/TRBV6-3	-	14	once	CASSYTGRGETQYF	TGTGCCAGCAGCTATACGGGGAGGGGGGAGACCCAGTACTTC
TRBJ1-3	TRBV7-6	TRBD1	19	-	CASSSRLGQGSHSGNTIYF	TGTGCCAGCAGCTCCCGTTTGGGACAGGGCTCCCACTCTGGAAACACCATATATTTT
TRBJ2-5	TRBV28	-	13	-	CASSLGVGKTQYF	TGTGCCAGCAGTTTGGGAGTGGGAAAGACCCAGTACTTC
TRBJ2-5	TRBV7-8	TRBD2	16	once	CASSLELAGRQETQYF	TGTGCCAGCAGCTTAGAGCTAGCGGGGCGCCAAGAGACCCAGTACTTC
TRBJ1-3	TRBV12-5	-	12	few	CASGFPRGTIYF	TGTGCTAGTGGTTTCCCACGAGGAACCATATATTTT
TRBJ2-7	TRBV5-1	-	14	few	CASSLSGDSYEQYF	TGCGCCAGCAGCTTGTCTGGAGACTCCTACGAGCAGTACTTC
TRBJ1-5	TRBV6-6	-	13	-	CASNGGPYQPQHF	TGTGCCAGCAATGGAGGACCGTATCAGCCCCAGCATTTT
TRBJ1-1	TRBV24-1	-	15	few	CATRPFRGMNTEAFF	TGTGCCACCAGGCCTTTCCGGGGAATGAACACTGAAGCTTTCTTT
TRBJ1-2	TRBV5-8	-	15	-	CASSLGGTYNYGYTF	TGTGCCAGCAGCTTGGGTGGGACTTATAACTATGGCTACACCTTC
TRBJ1-5	TRBV4-3	TRBD1	18	-	CASSPRDSPLGSNQPQHF	TGCGCCAGCAGCCCCCGGGACAGTCCCCTTGGTAGCAATCAGCCCCAGCATTTT
TRBJ1-2	TRBV28	-	14	-	CASSLLTGNYGYTF	TGTGCCAGCAGTTTATTAACGGGTAACTATGGCTACACCTTC
TRBJ2-3	TRBV9	TRBD2	15	-	CASSVSSGGIDTQYF	TGTGCCAGCAGCGTATCCAGCGGGGGGATAGATACGCAGTATTTT
TRBJ1-2	TRBV4-2	-	14	-	CASSQDRGGYGYTF	TGTGCCAGCAGCCAAGATCGGGGGGGCTATGGCTACACCTTC
TRBJ2-1	TRBV19	-	12	-	CASSPRGGEQFF	TGTGCCAGTAGTCCCCGAGGCGGGGAGCAGTTCTTC
TRBJ2-7	TRBV28	TRBD1	14	-	CASSSGDRPYEQYF	TGTGCCAGCAGTTCCGGGGACAGGCCTTACGAGCAGTACTTC
TRBJ1-4	TRBV19	-	15	-	CASSTHRATNEKLFF	TGTGCCAGTAGTACCCACAGGGCAACTAATGAAAAACTGTTTTTT
TRBJ2-5	TRBV7-2	TRBD1	15	-	CASSPGTGGGETQYF	TGTGCCAGCAGCCCCGGGACAGGGGGAGGAGAGACCCAGTACTTC
TRBJ1-3	TRBV6-6	TRBD1	15	-	CASTFDRVNGNTIYF	TGTGCCAGCACCTTCGACAGGGTCAATGGAAACACCATATATTTT
TRBJ2-1	TRBV7-2	-	12	once	CASSSGFPEQFF	TGTGCCAGCAGTTCAGGCTTCCCTGAGCAGTTCTTC
TRBJ2-1	TRBV7-9	-	13	many	CASSHDSYNEQFF	TGTGCCAGCAGCCATGACAGTTACAATGAGCAGTTCTTC
TRBJ2-1	TRBV24-1	TRBD1	14	-	CATSERTGYNEQFF	TGTGCCACCAGTGAACGGACAGGGTACAATGAGCAGTTCTTC
TRBJ1-3	TRBV5-8	TRBD1	15	-	CASSLGQSSGNTIYF	TGTGCCAGCAGCCTGGGACAGAGCTCTGGAAACACCATATATTTT
TRBJ2-7	TRBV6-6	-	13	once	CASSWRQASEQYF	TGTGCCAGCAGTTGGAGACAGGCCAGCGAGCAGTACTTC
TRBJ1-1	TRBV4-3	-	16	-	CASSLEAPPRNTEAFF	TGCGCCAGCAGCCTAGAGGCCCCGCCCCGGAACACTGAAGCTTTCTTT
TRBJ2-5	TRBV9	TRBD2	17	-	CASSALTSGTDLETQYF	TGTGCCAGCAGCGCCCTGACTAGCGGGACAGACCTGGAGACCCAGTACTTC
TRBJ1-1	TRBV19	TRBD1	15	-	CASSIATGGITEAFF	TGTGCCAGTAGTATAGCTACAGGGGGCATCACTGAAGCTTTCTTT
TRBJ1-1	TRBV7-2	TRBD1	15	-	CASSPRQGRNTEAFF	TGTGCCAGCAGCCCTCGACAGGGAAGGAACACTGAAGCTTTCTTT
TRBJ1-2	TRBV7-2	TRBD1	14	-	CASSPDRGQGGYTF	TGTGCCAGCAGCCCGGACAGGGGGCAAGGTGGCTACACCTTC
TRBJ1-2	TRBV20-1	-	15	-	CSASTVGTANYGYTF	TGCAGTGCTAGTACCGTCGGTACAGCTAACTATGGCTACACCTTC
TRBJ2-7	TRBV4-3	-	15	-	CASSQDRLGVYEQYF	TGCGCCAGCAGCCAAGATCGCTTGGGAGTCTACGAGCAGTACTTC
TRBJ1-1	TRBV28	-	14	-	CASEQGQMNTEAFF	TGTGCCAGCGAACAGGGACAAATGAACACTGAAGCTTTCTTT
TRBJ2-1	TRBV7-9	-	16	-	CASSPRGSYYINEQFF	TGTGCCAGCAGCCCCCGGGGTAGCTATTATATCAATGAGCAGTTCTTC